In this sample, the clone carrying this T cell receptor (beta chain) turned up many times. Its antigen is as yet unknown. The sample is drawn from a study of CD8 T cells in ankylosing spondylitis. Study-wide results and limits: Those disease-linked clones were CD8+; they were also relatively rare in peripheral blood. For ankylosing spondylitis blood, a TCR beta motif of fewer than 10 highly homologous variants appeared characteristic.

The V gene's germline CDR1 is SQVTM and CDR2 ANQGSEA. Trimming cost V 1 base and J 5 bases; bases outside gene matches: 3. This CDR3 is built from 14 residues. TCRdb re-called the 5' RACE reads through MiXCR, storing one row per CDR3 protein. Of roughly 30,000 distinct CDR3 sequences listed, over 12% were seen once; the top ten hold about 40%. The chain uses TRBV29-1 and TRBJ2-3; 10 bases map to TRBD2. The clonotype comes from a male donor with ankylosing spondylitis or in good health (not recorded which). The material sequenced was blood. The CDR3 region is CSVEASGRGDTQYF. The CDR3 region has the DNA TGCAGCGTTGAAGCTAGCGGGAGAGGAGATACGCAGTATTTT.